This paragraph reports one T cell receptor (beta chain). Using immunoSEQ multiplex PCR, the repertoire was profiled, and TCRdb retains in-frame clones only, with some absent. Among tens of thousands of clones, around 90% were seen once, and the ten largest hold approximately 5%. This sample is drawn from a study of T cell changes during pregnancy in multiple sclerosis. CDR1 and CDR2 from the germline V gene are SGHTA and FQGTGA. V gave up 6 bases and J gave up 4 bases, with 12 bases separating them. There are 13 residues in the CDR3. The chain couples TRBV7-3 to TRBJ1-1; maybe TRBD1 (5 bases). The sequenced sample was CD8+ T cells from peripheral blood mononuclear cells, obtained in the third trimester of pregnancy. The origin of this receptor is a female donor with multiple sclerosis, enrolled in a pregnancy study. This chain's CDR3 is CASRQDSGTEAFF. The CDR3 DNA is TGTGCCAGCAGACAAGACAGTGGCACTGAAGCTTTCTTT.